This is a list of T cell receptor beta chains from one sample in a study of regulatory T cells in long-lasting Graves disease. TCRdb itself ran the multiplex PCR reads through MiXCR, one entry per CDR3 protein. Of about 470,000 distinct CDR3 sequences in the sample, about 16% were seen once. Another study also made use of these data, one on T cells in Graves' hyperthyroidism and ophthalmopathy.

This material consisted of peripheral blood mononuclear cells (PBMCs), taken at new diagnosis, from a patient treated with antithyroid drugs. Receptor source: a woman in her thirties with Graves disease. Both conserved end residues are part of each CDR3. A D gene is named only where the DNA matches it firmly. For some rows the clone size is stated as once, few or many, or as a class when expanded; others skip it.

j_gene | abundance | d_gene | v_gene | CDR3nt | CDR3aa
TRBJ2-1 | many | TRBD2 | TRBV11-3 | TGTGCCAGCAGCCCGCTGGGACTAGCGGGCGGTGAGCAGTTCTTC | CASSPLGLAGGEQFF
TRBJ1-5 | many | TRBD1 | TRBV2 | TGTGCCAGCAGTGAATCACAGGGGATAGACCAGCCCCAGCATTTT | CASSESQGIDQPQHF
TRBJ1-3 | many | NA | TRBV27 | TGTGCCAGCAGTTTATCGATGGGGAGGAACACCATATATTTT | CASSLSMGRNTIYF
TRBJ1-1 | many | NA | TRBV12-3/TRBV12-4 | TGTGCCAGCAGGCCCCACGAGGCTGAAGCTTTCTTT | CASRPHEAEAFF
TRBJ2-3 | many | TRBD2 | TRBV5-4 | TGTGCCAGCAGCTTCGGGACTAGCGGTAGCACAGATACGCAGTATTTT | CASSFGTSGSTDTQYF
TRBJ2-1 | many | TRBD2 | TRBV27 | TGTGCCAGCAGTATTAAAGTGGCTAGCGGGAGTAATGAGCAGTTCTTC | CASSIKVASGSNEQFF
TRBJ1-2 | many | NA | TRBV6-2/TRBV6-3 | TGTGCCAGCAGTTCAGCCACTGACTTATTAGCTAACTATGGCTACACCTTC | CASSSATDLLANYGYTF
TRBJ2-7 | many | TRBD1 | TRBV6-2/TRBV6-3 | TGTGCCAGCAGGGGGACAGAGGTTGTTTACGAGCAGTACTTC | CASRGTEVVYEQYF
TRBJ2-5 | NA | NA | TRBV14 | TGTGCCAGCAGCCAACTCAGGGGTGTAGGAGAGACCCAGTACTTC | CASSQLRGVGETQYF
TRBJ2-2 | many | TRBD2 | TRBV3-1 | TGTGCCAGCAGCTTTGGGACTAGCGGGAGCACCGGGGAGCTGTTTTTT | CASSFGTSGSTGELFF
TRBJ2-1 | NA | NA | TRBV27 | TGTGCCAGCAGTTTAGCGAGAGGGCCGGGTAATGAGCAGTTCTTC | CASSLARGPGNEQFF
TRBJ2-1 | NA | TRBD2 | TRBV4-1 | TGCGCCAGCAGCGGGGGGGTGTCAGCGGGATACAATGAGCAGTTCTTC | CASSGGVSAGYNEQFF
TRBJ2-7 | many | TRBD1 | TRBV27 | TGTGCCAGCAGTTTCCTGGGACAGGGAGGTTCCGAGCAGTACTTC | CASSFLGQGGSEQYF
TRBJ2-3 | few | TRBD2 | TRBV4-1 | TGCGCCAGCAGCCAGGCGAGGGGAGGACTAGCTTTACCAGATACGCAGTATTTT | CASSQARGGLALPDTQYF
TRBJ1-1 | few | NA | TRBV6-5 | TGTGCCAGCAGTTCTCTTCGGACTTTCTTT | CASSSLRTFF
TRBJ2-2 | many | NA | TRBV24-1 | TGTGCCACCAGTGATTTGAGTTACGGGGGGGACAGCCGATTCGGGGAGCTGTTTTTT | CATSDLSYGGDSRFGELFF
TRBJ2-5 | few | NA | TRBV11-2 | TGTGCCAGCAGCTTAGTCCCTTACAAAGAGACCCAGTACTTC | CASSLVPYKETQYF
TRBJ2-7 | few | NA | TRBV10-3 | TGTGCCATCACCCCCGAGGGAAGCTCCTACGAGCAGTACTTC | CAITPEGSSYEQYF
TRBJ2-3 | many | TRBD2 | TRBV7-9 | TGTGCCAGCAGCTTATGGGGGGGAAGCACAGATACGCAGTATTTT | CASSLWGGSTDTQYF
TRBJ2-7 | NA | TRBD2 | TRBV18 | TGTGCCAGCTCACCAGCGGGAGTAGGCAGTCGCGAGCAGTACTTC | CASSPAGVGSREQYF
TRBJ2-1 | many | TRBD2 | TRBV11-2 | TGTGCCAGCAGCTTATTAGGGACTAGCCCCCCTTTGTATGAGCAGTTCTTC | CASSLLGTSPPLYEQFF
TRBJ2-7 | many | NA | TRBV6-1 | TGTGCCAGCAGGGAGGACTACGAGCAGTACTTC | CASREDYEQYF
TRBJ2-7 | many | NA | TRBV20-1 | TGCAGTGCTAGAGAGTCGGACTACGAGCAGTACTTC | CSARESDYEQYF
TRBJ2-3 | NA | NA | TRBV6-5 | TGTGCCAGCAGTTACTCGAGCCAGGCAGATACGCAGTATTTT | CASSYSSQADTQYF
TRBJ2-2 | few | NA | TRBV14 | TGTGCCAGCAGCCAAGGAGGTGTAGCGAACACCGGGGAGCTGTTTTTT | CASSQGGVANTGELFF
TRBJ1-1 | many | NA | TRBV2 | TGTGCCAGCAGTGGGCAGAGGTACACTGAAGCTTTCTTT | CASSGQRYTEAFF
TRBJ1-5 | many | TRBD1 | TRBV28 | TGTGCCAGCATCAACAGGGGGGAGAATCAGCCCCAGCATTTT | CASINRGENQPQHF
TRBJ2-3 | NA | TRBD2 | TRBV2 | TGTGCCAGCAGGGATACTAGCGGGAGGAACACAGATACGCAGTATTTT | CASRDTSGRNTDTQYF
TRBJ2-5 | many | TRBD2 | TRBV3-1 | TGTGCCAGCCGAACATCCCCTGGGACTAGCGGAAACAGGACCCAGTACTTC | CASRTSPGTSGNRTQYF
TRBJ1-2 | many | NA | TRBV2 | TGTGCCAGCAGTCAACTCAAGGAGGCCCCTCAGGAGGGCTACACCTTC | CASSQLKEAPQEGYTF
TRBJ2-7 | few | TRBD1 | TRBV13 | TGTGCCAGCAGCTTAGGAAGGACAGGGGCGGGAGAGCAGTACTTC | CASSLGRTGAGEQYF
TRBJ1-5 | many | TRBD1 | TRBV12-3/TRBV12-4 | TGTGCCAGCAGTTTCAGGACAGGGAGCAATCAGCCCCAGCATTTT | CASSFRTGSNQPQHF
TRBJ1-1 | NA | NA | TRBV11-2 | TGTGCCAGCAGCTTAGCCCCGGGCAGGGGGAACACTGAAGCTTTCTTT | CASSLAPGRGNTEAFF
TRBJ2-1 | many | NA | TRBV6-2/TRBV6-3 | TGTGCCAGCAGTTACGATAGTCCACCCTACAATGAGCAGTTCTTC | CASSYDSPPYNEQFF
TRBJ2-3 | many | TRBD2 | TRBV11-2 | TGTGCCAGCAGCTGGACTAGCGACACAGATACGCAGTATTTT | CASSWTSDTDTQYF
TRBJ1-1 | many | NA | TRBV12-3/TRBV12-4 | TGTGCCAGCAGTCCGCAGGCTAAGCGAGCTTTCTTT | CASSPQAKRAFF
TRBJ1-1 | many | NA | TRBV27 | TGTGCCAGCAGTAAAATGCAGGGAATAATGAACACTGAAGCTTTCTTT | CASSKMQGIMNTEAFF
TRBJ2-1 | many | NA | TRBV30 | TGTGCCTGGACCCACGGGTCGGGGGGCACCTACAATGAGCAGTTCTTC | CAWTHGSGGTYNEQFF
TRBJ2-2 | NA | NA | TRBV9 | TGTGCCAGCAGCGTAGCTGCGGGCCTCGGGACCGGGGAGCTGTTTTTT | CASSVAAGLGTGELFF
TRBJ1-1 | many | NA | TRBV19 | TGTGCCAGTAGACCCCTGGGTACAGCACCCGGACGGACTGAAGCTTTCTTT | CASRPLGTAPGRTEAFF
TRBJ2-2 | many | NA | TRBV11-3 | TGTGCCAGCAGCGCAGTAGCCGGGGAGCTGTTTTTT | CASSAVAGELFF
TRBJ1-3 | many | NA | TRBV11-2 | TGTGCCAGCAGCTTCCCGTTTGGGGCTGGAAACACCATATATTTT | CASSFPFGAGNTIYF
TRBJ2-3 | NA | TRBD2 | TRBV7-2 | TGTGCCAGCAGCTTAGTCTTCTTGCGGGAGCCGGGGTTGGATACGCAGTATTTT | CASSLVFLREPGLDTQYF
TRBJ2-1 | NA | NA | TRBV4-2 | TGTGCCAGCAGCCAAGAGGGTTCAGTGGGAGGTGCGAATGAGCAGTTCTTC | CASSQEGSVGGANEQFF